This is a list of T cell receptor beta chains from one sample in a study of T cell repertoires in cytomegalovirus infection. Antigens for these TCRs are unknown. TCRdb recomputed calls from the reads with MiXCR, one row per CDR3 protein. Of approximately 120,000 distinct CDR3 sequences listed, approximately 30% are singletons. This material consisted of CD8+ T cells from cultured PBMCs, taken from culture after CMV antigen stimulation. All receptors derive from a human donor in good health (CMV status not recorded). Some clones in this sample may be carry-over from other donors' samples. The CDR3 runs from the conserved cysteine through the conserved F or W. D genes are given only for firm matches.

CASRVQGGEQYF TRBV12-3/TRBV12-4 NA TRBJ2-7
CASSGGTAPPYEQYF TRBV7-6 NA TRBJ2-7
CASSVTDGGNYGYTF TRBV9 NA TRBJ1-2
CASSQTGTASTDTQYF TRBV7-6 TRBD1 TRBJ2-3
CASSRWAGNYEQYF TRBV19 NA TRBJ2-7
CASSVYDRALGYTF TRBV9 TRBD1 TRBJ1-2
CASSLRGSGANVLTF TRBV7-6 NA TRBJ2-6
CASSLTVRGQETQYF TRBV5-3 NA TRBJ2-5
CASSQGGISNQPQHF TRBV4-1 NA TRBJ1-5
CAIRQRQESYEQYF TRBV10-3 NA TRBJ2-7
CASSDRGAGYRPNEKLFF TRBV5-1 NA TRBJ1-4
CASSLWGRGILEQPQHF TRBV12-3/TRBV12-4 NA TRBJ1-5
CSATRAEGTQETQYF TRBV20-1 NA TRBJ2-5
CASSSRPLGASNAEAFF TRBV7-2 NA TRBJ1-1
CASSLDIFYNSPLHF TRBV7-2 NA TRBJ1-6
CASSRLAASYNEQFF TRBV11-2 TRBD2 TRBJ2-1